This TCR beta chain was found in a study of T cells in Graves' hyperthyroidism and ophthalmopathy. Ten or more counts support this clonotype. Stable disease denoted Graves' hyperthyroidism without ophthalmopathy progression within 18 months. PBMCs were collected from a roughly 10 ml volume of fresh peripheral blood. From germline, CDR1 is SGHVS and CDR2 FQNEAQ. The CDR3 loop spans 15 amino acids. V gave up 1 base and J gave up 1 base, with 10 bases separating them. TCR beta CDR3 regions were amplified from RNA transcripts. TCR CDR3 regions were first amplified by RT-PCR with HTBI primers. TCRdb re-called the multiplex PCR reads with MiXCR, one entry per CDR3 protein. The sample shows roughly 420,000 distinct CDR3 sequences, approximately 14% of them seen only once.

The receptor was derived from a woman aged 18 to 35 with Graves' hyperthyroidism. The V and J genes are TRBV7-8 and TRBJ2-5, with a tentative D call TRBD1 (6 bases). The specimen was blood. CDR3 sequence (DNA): TGTGCCAGCAGCTTAGGGTCACAGGGCCAAGAGACCCAGTACTTC. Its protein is CASSLGSQGQETQYF.